The rows below give T cell receptor beta chains drawn from one sample of a study of early T cells in non-severe SARS-CoV-2 infection. From the 5' RACE reads, TCRdb called clonotypes with MiXCR, one entry per CDR3 protein. The sample consists of some 29,000 distinct CDR3 sequences, around 5% of them appearing once. The sequenced sample was whole blood. These receptors were taken from an adult who was a healthcare worker with PCR-confirmed SARS-CoV-2 infection or an uninfected control (not recorded which). The CDR3 runs from the conserved cysteine through the conserved F or W. The D gene is left open where the match is weak. Size values are once, few and many counts, or a class for expanded clones, and some rows have none.

d_gene,j_gene,v_gene,abundance,CDR3aa,CDR3nt
TRBD1,TRBJ2-5,TRBV20-1,.,CSARQGRETQYF,TGCAGTGCTCGACAGGGTAGAGAGACCCAGTACTTC
.,TRBJ2-7,TRBV30,few,CAWSVLGVSYEQYF,TGTGCCTGGAGTGTACTGGGCGTATCCTACGAGCAGTACTTC
.,TRBJ2-6,TRBV30,many,CAWNPGGANVLTF,TGTGCCTGGAACCCAGGCGGGGCCAACGTCCTGACTTTC
.,TRBJ2-1,TRBV7-3,few,CASSLTRDNEQFF,TGTGCCAGCAGCTTAACCCGGGATAATGAGCAGTTCTTC
.,TRBJ2-7,TRBV7-2,many,CASSLPGTNYEQYF,TGTGCCAGCAGCCTTCCCGGGACAAACTACGAGCAGTACTTC
.,TRBJ2-5,TRBV27,few,CASSWTVSHQTQYF,TGTGCCAGCAGTTGGACCGTTTCTCACCAGACCCAGTACTTC
.,TRBJ2-1,TRBV7-2,many,CASRDRGAPNSNEQFF,TGTGCCAGCCGTGACCGGGGGGCTCCAAACTCCAATGAGCAGTTCTTC
TRBD1,TRBJ2-1,TRBV19,many,CATAGTGYNEQFF,TGTGCCACGGCCGGGACAGGGTACAATGAGCAGTTCTTC
.,TRBJ2-2,TRBV5-1,many,CASRVHTGELFF,TGCGCCAGCAGGGTGCACACCGGGGAGCTGTTTTTT
.,TRBJ2-2,TRBV25-1,many,CASSEPGKSTGELFF,TGTGCCAGCAGTGAGCCGGGGAAGAGCACCGGGGAGCTGTTTTTT
.,TRBJ2-4,TRBV18,many,CASSRDPTFDIQYF,TGTGCCAGCTCACGGGACCCTACCTTTGATATTCAGTACTTC
TRBD1,TRBJ1-1,TRBV15,many,CATSRDRARGRGVNTEAFF,TGTGCCACCAGCAGAGATAGGGCCAGGGGGCGCGGAGTGAACACTGAAGCTTTCTTT
.,TRBJ1-4,TRBV7-3,.,CASSLRSPGLRLKEKLFF,TGTGCCAGCAGCTTAAGGTCGCCGGGACTCCGTCTAAAAGAAAAACTGTTTTTT
TRBD2,TRBJ2-3,TRBV5-1,many,CASSTGLAGTTDTQYF,TGCGCCAGCAGCACGGGACTAGCGGGGACTACAGATACGCAGTATTTT